A selection of T cell receptor beta chains follows, all from one sample in a study of T-cell reconstitution after alpha-beta-depleted transplantation in children. A single record per CDR3 protein comes from TCRdb applying MiXCR to the PCR reads. The sample contains 450,000 to 500,000 distinct CDR3 sequences, 12% of which appear only once. The starting material was PBMCs from the stem cell graft donor, obtained from the stem cell graft. All receptors come from a human donor who donated a stem cell graft to a child with combined immunodeficiency. Each CDR3 is given with its conserved first and last residue. Clone size is not always given. Where it is, it says once, few, many or a class for expanded clones.

V	size	J	CDR3
TRBV9	NA	TRBJ2-1	CGSSPRTLSSYNEQFF
TRBV6-1	few	TRBJ2-3	CASSEAATTDTQYF
TRBV18	NA	TRBJ2-5	CASSPSLAAQETQYF
TRBV19	NA	TRBJ2-1	CASSIGSVTYNEQFF
TRBV7-8	NA	TRBJ2-2	CASRGWESTGELFF
TRBV20-1	few	TRBJ2-3	CSASQWADTQYF
TRBV2	few	TRBJ2-3	CASSEGNGGTQYF
TRBV12-3/TRBV12-4	few	TRBJ2-1	CATRQRREGDNEQFF
TRBV12-5	few	TRBJ1-1	CASGPTSSAEAFF
TRBV9	few	TRBJ2-5	CASSVGANRETQYF
TRBV20-1	many	TRBJ2-1	CSVRPSGGGEQFF
TRBV7-6	NA	TRBJ1-4	CASSPPKWGVGEKLFF
TRBV3-1	few	TRBJ2-7	CASSQGSWGREQYF
TRBV12-3/TRBV12-4	many	TRBJ2-2	CASSPPKFPDDTGELFF
TRBV16	many	TRBJ2-1	CASSPSGGRGDEQFF
TRBV20-1	few	TRBJ2-7	CSASSTSGSGQYF
TRBV6-5	NA	TRBJ2-1	CASSYTQTGGAYNEQFF
TRBV11-2	NA	TRBJ2-2	CASSLNSGSYNGELFF
TRBV21-1	many	TRBJ1-1	CASSRQKGVTEAFF
TRBV12-3/TRBV12-4	NA	TRBJ1-2	CASSPGQGTTYGYTF
TRBV30	few	TRBJ1-1	CAWRGYQRYQTTEAFF
TRBV9	many	TRBJ2-3	CASSPGASRTDTQYF
TRBV20-1	few	TRBJ2-1	CSARVPPDRGRGNEQFF
TRBV20-1	NA	TRBJ2-3	CSARLHQGAPDTQYF
TRBV19	many	TRBJ1-4	CASSIGQTTTNEKLFF
TRBV29-1	many	TRBJ2-2	CSVGFGTGATGELFF
TRBV12-3/TRBV12-4	many	TRBJ2-7	CASSFDPIYEQYF
TRBV7-9	NA	TRBJ2-7	CASSFQLAGNYEQYF
TRBV12-5	many	TRBJ2-2	CASGPLAGNTGELFF
TRBV12-3/TRBV12-4	NA	TRBJ2-1	CASSLEGQGFEQFF
TRBV30	NA	TRBJ2-1	CAWSVTTFEQFF
TRBV9	many	TRBJ2-7	CASSVAGGTVYEQYF
TRBV6-2/TRBV6-3	many	TRBJ2-7	CASRLQEGFSYEQYF
TRBV9	many	TRBJ1-6	CASSVGGRISSYNSPLHF
TRBV6-5	many	TRBJ2-5	CASSQDVETQYF
TRBV27	many	TRBJ2-1	CASSPRTGSYNEQFF
TRBV6-1	few	TRBJ2-5	CASSELAGLQETQYF
TRBV27	few	TRBJ2-7	CASRESGRYEQYF
TRBV21-1	NA	TRBJ2-7	CASSNQTGTGEYEQYF
TRBV6-5	few	TRBJ2-7	CASSYSGDQFYEQYF
TRBV12-3/TRBV12-4	few	TRBJ2-3	CASREPWGGTDTQYF
TRBV7-2	few	TRBJ2-1	CASSLSRLAANEQFF
TRBV6-2/TRBV6-3	few	TRBJ1-1	CAIQQGRNTEAFF
TRBV7-9	NA	TRBJ2-5	CASSLDAGEFETQYF
TRBV4-3	few	TRBJ2-5	CASSQFLGTQETQYF
TRBV7-9	few	TRBJ1-1	CASALNIDRTEAFF
TRBV24-1	few	TRBJ2-1	CATSQRGTSFGNEQFF
TRBV24-1	NA	TRBJ2-7	CATSDRQSSYEQYF
TRBV4-3	NA	TRBJ2-1	CASSQDWDTDNEQFF
TRBV7-3	NA	TRBJ2-1	CASSRRTSGRSEQFF